These 30 T cell receptor beta chains originate from one sample sequenced in a study of CD8 T cells in Susac syndrome. Reverse transcription of about 0.5 to 1 ug RNA was carried out with random hexamers. Using its own MiXCR run on the immunoSEQ multiplex PCR reads, TCRdb lists one record per CDR3 protein. The table records around 140,000 distinct CDR3 sequences, roughly 94% of them present only once. The sample consisted of CD4+ T cells from PBMCs. These receptors originate from a human donor in good health.

The chain uses TRBV18 and TRBJ2-7; possible D gene TRBD1, 5 bases. The CDR3 consists of 18 residues. Germline CDR1 KGHSH, CDR2 LQKENI. V was trimmed by 3 bases and J by 1 base, leaving 22 bases between them. The CDR3, as DNA: TGTGCCAGCTCACCGCTTTCCAAGGGGCAGCTAGTTTCCTACGAGCAGTACTTC. Translation: CASSPLSKGQLVSYEQYF.

The J gene is TRBJ2-7, the V gene TRBV20-1; 13 bases map to TRBD2. Germline values: CDR1 DFQATT, CDR2 SNEGSKA (reference sequence). The junction had 8 bases not matched to a gene; V was cut back by 5 bases and J by 4 bases. The CDR3 extends over 15 amino acids. CDR3: CSAPEMTSGRYEQYF. CDR3 DNA: TGCAGTGCTCCAGAGATGACTAGCGGGAGGTACGAGCAGTACTTC.

The chain recombines TRBV10-1 with TRBJ1-1; 7 bases agree with TRBD1. Germline V lookup: CDR1 WNHNN, CDR2 SYGVQD (reference sequence). The CDR3 is 15 amino acids. The ends lost 4 bases at V and 10 bases at J; junction bases unmatched: 15. In DNA, the CDR3 is TGCGCCAGCAGTGGACAGGGTGTGGTCCCCAAGGGAGCTTTCTTT. Its translation is CASSGQGVVPKGAFF.

The chain combines TRBV27 with TRBJ2-1, with D possibly being TRBD2 (5 bases). This CDR3 is 14 amino acids long. The V gene's germline CDR1 is MNHEY and CDR2 SMNVEV (reference sequence). The V end was cut by 4 bases, the J end by 4 bases, with 11 bases between. The CDR3 sequence is CASSSLRTYNEQFF. CDR3 sequence (DNA): TGTGCCAGCAGTTCCCTCCGGACTTACAATGAGCAGTTCTTC.

The V call is TRBV5-6, the J call TRBJ2-1; TRBD1 might be the D (7 bases). CDR1 and CDR2 (germline): SGHDT, YYEEEE. The ends were cut back, 0 bases at V and 10 bases at J, with 14 bases in the middle. This CDR3 spans 14 amino acids. The CDR3 nucleotides are TGTGCCAGCAGCTTGGACGCAGGGGGAGGAGAGCAGTTCTTC. Translated, it gives CASSLDAGGGEQFF.

The chain employs TRBV20-1 and TRBJ2-1, with D tentatively TRBD2 (6 bases). Germline-derived CDR1 and CDR2 are DFQATT and SNEGSKA (reference sequence). CDR3 length equals 13 residues. The CDR3 DNA reads TGCAGCCCTCCGTCGGACTATGGAAATGAGCAGTTCTTC. It specifies CSPPSDYGNEQFF.

This chain links TRBV18 with TRBJ2-5; maybe TRBD2 (5 bases). Germline V gives CDR1 KGHSH, CDR2 LQKENI. This CDR3 is built from 15 residues. The germline V and J ends were trimmed by 2 bases and 2 bases, with 12 bases remaining between them. CDR3 bases: TGTGCCAGCTCACCATGGGGAGTCAAACAAGAGACCCAGTACTTC. Protein product: CASSPWGVKQETQYF.

The V call is TRBV7-9, the J call TRBJ2-1, with a weak D call TRBD1 (6 bases). Trimming stripped 5 bases from V and 4 bases from J, with 9 bases between. CDR1 is SEHNR and CDR2 is FQNEAQ in the germline V gene (reference sequence). The CDR3 runs to 13 residues. CDR3: CASSPGQYNEQFF. CDR3 DNA sequence: TGTGCCAGCAGCCCCGGACAGTACAATGAGCAGTTCTTC.

This clonotype was observed once. The V and J genes are TRBV19 and TRBJ1-1; no clear D gene. V lost 4 bases to trimming and J lost 0 bases, with 12 bases between them. CDR1 and CDR2 (germline): LNHDA, SQIVND (reference sequence). This CDR3 has 15 amino acids. The CDR3 reads CASSTRPSLNTEAFF. The CDR3 nucleotides read TGTGCCAGTAGTACCCGACCATCCTTGAACACTGAAGCTTTCTTT.

The V call is TRBV19, the J call TRBJ2-1; D unclear. Trimming removed 2 bases from V and 3 bases from J, with 5 bases in between. CDR1 and CDR2 (germline): LNHDA, SQIVND (reference sequence). The CDR3 covers 13 residues. CDR3 loop: CASSITGYNEQFF. The CDR3 DNA sequence: TGTGCCAGTAGTATAACTGGCTACAATGAGCAGTTCTTC.

In DNA, the CDR3 is TGTGCCTGGAGCCACAGGGGGCTAGAGACCCAGTACTTC. This encodes CAWSHRGLETQYF. The chain has TRBV30 and TRBJ2-5, with 9 bases fitting TRBD1. The CDR3 is 13 amino acids. V trimming: 3 bases; J trimming: 4 bases; junction bases outside the gene matches: 3. Germline loops: CDR1 GTSNPN, CDR2 SVGIG (reference sequence).

The rearrangement joins TRBV9 to TRBJ2-2; perhaps TRBD1 as D (6 bases). Germline V gives CDR1 SGDLS, CDR2 YYNGEE. V shed 4 bases and J shed 4 bases, with 14 bases lying between them. The CDR3 is 15 amino acids. The CDR3 protein is CASSTPGTPTGELFF. The CDR3 DNA reads as TGTGCCAGCAGCACCCCCGGGACACCCACCGGGGAGCTGTTTTTT.

The J gene is TRBJ2-7, the V gene TRBV6-1, with D tentatively TRBD2 (6 bases). CDR3 length equals 16 residues. Germline V gene lookup returns CDR1 MNHNS and CDR2 SASEGT. V was pared by 2 bases and J by 0 bases, with 14 bases between. This CDR3 is CASSESVSSVSYEQYF. The DNA of the CDR3 is TGTGCCAGCAGTGAATCAGTGTCTAGCGTCTCCTACGAGCAGTACTTC.

The V call is TRBV4-1, the J call TRBJ1-4, with D possibly being TRBD1 (5 bases). V lost 5 bases and J lost 8, with 12 bases in between. Germline V CDR1 and CDR2: MGHRA, YSYEKL. The CDR3 consists of 13 residues. CDR3 loop: CASSGTVGEKLFF. CDR3 sequence (DNA): TGCGCCAGCAGCGGGACCGTGGGGGAAAAACTGTTTTTT.

V gene TRBV7-2 combines with J gene TRBJ2-5; D possibly corresponds to TRBD2 (6 bases). The CDR3 sequence is 13 residues long. Trimming cost V 4 bases and J 3 bases, with 9 bases left between them. In germline, CDR1 is SGHTA, CDR2 FQGNSA. The chain's CDR3 is CASSSRLEETQYF. The CDR3 nucleotides read TGTGCCAGCAGCTCTAGACTAGAAGAGACCCAGTACTTC.

The rearrangement uses TRBV28 and TRBJ2-6; perhaps TRBD1 as D (6 bases). Trimming removed 7 bases at V and 0 bases at J, with 13 bases between. The V gene's germline CDR1 is MDHEN and CDR2 SYDVKM. The CDR3 spans 16 residues. CDR3 sequence: CASTPDSRSGANVLTF. CDR3 bases: TGTGCCAGCACCCCGGACAGCCGCTCTGGGGCCAACGTCCTGACTTTC. The complete variable domain, with remaining parts taken from reference TRBV28 and TRBJ2-6, reads DVKVTQSSRYLVKRTGEKVFLECVQDMDHENMFWYRQDPGLGLRLIYFSYDVKMKEKGDIPEGYSVSREKKERFSLILESASTNQTSMYLCASTPDSRSGANVLTFGAGSRLTVL.

J is TRBJ2-4 and V is TRBV11-2, with D unresolved. CDR3 length: 14 residues. Trimming took off 1 base at V and 6 bases at J, with 10 bases between the two ends. Germline loops: CDR1 SGHAT, CDR2 FQNNGV. This CDR3 is CASSLGLFRNIQYF. CDR3 sequence (DNA): TGTGCCAGCAGCTTAGGATTGTTCAGAAACATTCAGTACTTC. The full variable domain, with the rest looked up from reference TRBV11-2 and TRBJ2-4, is EAGVAQSPRYKIIEKRQSVAFWCNPISGHATLYWYQQILGQGPKLLIQFQNNGVVDDSQLPKDRFSAERLKGVDSTLKIQPAKLEDSAVYLCASSLGLFRNIQYFGAGTRLSVL.

V gene TRBV7-2 combines with J gene TRBJ2-1, with 13 bases identical to TRBD2. The CDR3 covers 15 residues. From germline, CDR1 is SGHTA and CDR2 FQGNSA. The ends lost 5 bases at V and 4 bases at J; junction bases unmatched: 2. This chain's CDR3 is CASSPGLAGYNEQFF. CDR3 DNA sequence: TGTGCCAGCAGCCCGGGACTAGCGGGGTACAATGAGCAGTTCTTC.

As DNA, the CDR3 is TGTGCCTGGAGTGTACGAGGAGAGCTCTCCTACGAGCAGTACTTC. The encoded protein is CAWSVRGELSYEQYF. The chain uses TRBV30 and TRBJ2-7; D is unresolved. Germline CDR1 reads GTSNPN; CDR2 reads SVGIG (reference sequence). CDR3 length: 15 residues. V dropped 0 bases and J dropped 0 bases, with 12 bases sitting between them. Combining the CDR3 with reference TRBV30 and TRBJ2-7 gives the whole variable domain SQTIHQWPATLVQPVGSPLSLECTVEGTSNPNLYWYRQAAGRGLQLLFYSVGIGQISSEVPQNLSASRPQDRQFILSSKKLLLSDSGFYLCAWSVRGELSYEQYFGPGTRLTVT.

The chain uses TRBV19 and TRBJ1-1; possibly TRBD1 for D (5 bases). The CDR3 has 12 residues. V dropped 3 bases and J dropped 5 bases, with 7 bases sitting between them. Germline V gives CDR1 LNHDA, CDR2 SQIVND (reference sequence). CDR3: CASSIKGTEAFF. The CDR3 region has the DNA TGTGCCAGTAGTATCAAGGGGACTGAAGCTTTCTTT. Looking up the rest from reference TRBV19 and TRBJ1-1 gives the full variable domain: DGGITQSPKYLFRKEGQNVTLSCEQNLNHDAMYWYRQDPGQGLRLIYYSQIVNDFQKGDIAEGYSVSREKKESFPLTVTSAQKNPTAFYLCASSIKGTEAFFGQGTRLTVV.

The chain uses TRBV6-2 or TRBV6-3 and TRBJ2-7; 8 nucleotides agree with TRBD1. Trimming took 6 bases from V and 3 from J; bases not matched to a gene: 7. The CDR3 runs to 14 residues. Looked up from germline, CDR1 is MNHEY and CDR2 is SVGEGT. The CDR3 here is CASSPPGQVYEQYF. In nucleotides, the CDR3 is TGTGCCAGCAGCCCCCCGGGACAGGTCTACGAGCAGTACTTC.

The V and J genes are TRBV29-1 and TRBJ1-1; D uncertain. V was trimmed by 6 bases and J by 1 base, leaving 15 bases between them. This CDR3 region has 14 residues. Germline-derived CDR1 and CDR2 are SQVTM and ANQGSEA. Here the CDR3 reads CSVAHRLANTEAFF. CDR3 DNA: TGCAGCGTAGCCCACCGGCTAGCGAACACTGAAGCTTTCTTT.

The rearrangement links TRBV29-1 to TRBJ2-3; D not resolved. This CDR3 has 17 residues. The V gene lost 1 base and the J gene lost 0 bases, with 17 bases spanning the gap. Germline V gene lookup returns CDR1 SQVTM and CDR2 ANQGSEA. CDR3 sequence: CSVEGLAQAPSTDTQYF. For the CDR3, the DNA is TGCAGCGTTGAAGGGTTAGCCCAAGCCCCTAGCACAGATACGCAGTATTTT.

The chain links TRBV10-3 to TRBJ2-3; D may be TRBD1 or TRBD2 (5 bases each). Trimming left V 6 bases short and J 5 bases short, with 9 bases between. CDR3 length equals 12 residues. The germline V gene encodes CDR1 ENHRY and CDR2 SYGVKD. CDR3 sequence reads: CAIRRGEDTQYF. CDR3 nucleotides: TGTGCCATCAGGAGGGGCGAAGATACGCAGTATTTT.

The rearrangement joins TRBV3-1 to TRBJ2-7; the D gene is possibly TRBD1 (8 bases). The V gene's germline CDR1 is LGHDT and CDR2 YNNKEL (reference sequence). The CDR3 contains 14 residues. Trimming stripped 5 bases from V and 4 bases from J, with 15 bases between. CDR3 region: CASSSTGGAYEQYF. The DNA of the CDR3 is TGTGCCAGCAGCTCCACAGGGGGGGCTTACGAGCAGTACTTC.

The V call is TRBV29-1, the J call TRBJ2-1; possibly TRBD1 for D (6 bases). V was cut by 2 bases and J by 4 bases, with 9 bases left in between. There are 13 residues in the CDR3. The germline V gene encodes CDR1 SQVTM and CDR2 ANQGSEA. CDR3 in amino acids: CSVERTAYNEQFF. Here the CDR3 DNA reads TGCAGCGTTGAAAGGACAGCGTACAATGAGCAGTTCTTC.

The rearrangement links TRBV12-3 or TRBV12-4 to TRBJ1-2; TRBD1 matches 9 bases. Trimming cost V 6 bases and J 5 bases; bases outside gene matches: 10. This CDR3 spans 15 amino acids. CDR3: CASSRSQGAHYGYTF. Written as DNA, the CDR3 is TGTGCCAGCAGCCGCTCACAGGGGGCGCATTATGGCTACACCTTC.

V is TRBV6-2 or TRBV6-3 and J is TRBJ2-1, with D possibly being TRBD2 (5 bases). The ends were cut back, 5 bases at V and 6 bases at J, with 8 bases in the middle. This CDR3 is 12 amino acids long. The V gene's germline CDR1 is MNHEY and CDR2 SVGEGT. The CDR3 here is CASSRSGNEQFF. The CDR3 DNA reads TGTGCCAGCAGTAGAAGCGGCAATGAGCAGTTCTTC.

The chain has TRBV29-1 and TRBJ2-1; 11 positions match TRBD2. J gave up 10 bases and V 7 bases, and 9 bases lay outside the gene matches. Germline lookup yields CDR1 SQVTM and CDR2 ANQGSEA. The CDR3 length is 13 residues. The CDR3 region is CSGTSGGLGEQFF. In nucleotides, the CDR3 is TGCAGCGGTACTAGCGGGGGATTAGGGGAGCAGTTCTTC.

This clonotype was observed once. The chain links TRBV7-9 to TRBJ2-1; TRBD2 might be the D (5 bases). Germline CDR1 reads SEHNR; CDR2 reads FQNEAQ (reference sequence). The CDR3 loop spans 14 amino acids. V lost 5 bases to trimming and J lost 3 bases, with 11 bases between them. The CDR3 is CASSRQRVYNEQFF. The CDR3 coding sequence is TGTGCCAGCAGCAGGCAGAGGGTCTACAATGAGCAGTTCTTC. Based on the CDR3 plus reference TRBV7-9 and TRBJ2-1, the full variable domain is DTGVSQNPRHKITKRGQNVTFRCDPISEHNRLYWYRQTLGQGPEFLTYFQNEAQLEKSRLLSDRFSAERPKGSFSTLEIQRTEQGDSAMYLCASSRQRVYNEQFFGPGTRLTVL.